This T cell receptor beta chain was sequenced in a study of cytomegalovirus exposure and HLA in healthy donors. Study results and limitations: Several top significant clusters appeared, in a later analysis, to be linked to common viral pathogens. Most likely, a cluster of highly shared sequence variants arose as a sequencing artifact.

Healthy donors of bone marrow made up the group. 13 Jbeta primers and 60 Vbeta primers were used for the PCR. TCRdb keeps only in-frame clones here, not all; method: immunoSEQ multiplex PCR. The table records some 170,000 clones, 80% of them present only once. Per the germline V gene, CDR1 is SGDLS and CDR2 is YYNGEE. CDR3 length: 14 amino acids. The V and J ends lost 9 bases and 14 bases respectively, with 24 bases between them. Note on this clone: The antigen is unknown. This CDR3 fails to terminate in the conserved phenylalanine or tryptophan, so it likely reflects a read error.

The receptor's source is a young man in good health and CMV-seropositive. Source material: PBMCs. V is TRBV9 and J is TRBJ1-6, with D possibly matching TRBD1 (5 bases). The CDR3 is CANPTGSPTRSLHL. CDR3 nucleotide sequence: TGTGCCAACCCTACAGGTTCCCCCACAAGGTCCCTCCACCTT.